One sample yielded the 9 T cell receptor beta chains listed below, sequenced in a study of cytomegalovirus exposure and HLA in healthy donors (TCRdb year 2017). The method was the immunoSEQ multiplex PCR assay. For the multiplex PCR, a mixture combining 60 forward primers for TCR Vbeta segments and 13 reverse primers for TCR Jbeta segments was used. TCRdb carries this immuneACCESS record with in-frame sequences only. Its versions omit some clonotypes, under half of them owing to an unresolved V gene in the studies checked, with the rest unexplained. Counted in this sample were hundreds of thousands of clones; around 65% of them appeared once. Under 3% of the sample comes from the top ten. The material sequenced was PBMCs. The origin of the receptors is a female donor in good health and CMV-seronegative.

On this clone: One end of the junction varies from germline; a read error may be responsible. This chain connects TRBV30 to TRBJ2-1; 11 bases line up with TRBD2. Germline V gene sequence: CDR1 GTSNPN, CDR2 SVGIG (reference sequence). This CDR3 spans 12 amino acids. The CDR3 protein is CAWSLAGGPSLF. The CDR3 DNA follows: TGTGCCTGGAGTTTAGCGGGAGGGCCCTCCCTCTTC.

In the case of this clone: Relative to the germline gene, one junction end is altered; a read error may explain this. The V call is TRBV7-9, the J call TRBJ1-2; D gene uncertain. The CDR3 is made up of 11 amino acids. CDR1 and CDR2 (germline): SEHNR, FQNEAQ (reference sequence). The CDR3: CASSLNYGHTF. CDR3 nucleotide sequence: TGTGCCAGCAGCTTAAACTATGGCCACACCTTC.

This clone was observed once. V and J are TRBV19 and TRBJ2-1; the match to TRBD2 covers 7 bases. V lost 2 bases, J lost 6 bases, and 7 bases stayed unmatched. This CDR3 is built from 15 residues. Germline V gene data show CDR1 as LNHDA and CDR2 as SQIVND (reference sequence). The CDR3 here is CASSISGRELNEQFF. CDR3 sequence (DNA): TGTGCCAGTAGTATATCAGGGCGGGAGCTCAATGAGCAGTTCTTC.

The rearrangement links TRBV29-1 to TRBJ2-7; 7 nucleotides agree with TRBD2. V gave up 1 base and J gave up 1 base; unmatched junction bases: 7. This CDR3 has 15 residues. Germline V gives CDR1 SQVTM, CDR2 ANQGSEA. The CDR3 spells CSVEGIAGDSYEQYF. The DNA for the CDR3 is TGCAGCGTTGAAGGGATAGCGGGCGATTCCTACGAGCAGTACTTC.

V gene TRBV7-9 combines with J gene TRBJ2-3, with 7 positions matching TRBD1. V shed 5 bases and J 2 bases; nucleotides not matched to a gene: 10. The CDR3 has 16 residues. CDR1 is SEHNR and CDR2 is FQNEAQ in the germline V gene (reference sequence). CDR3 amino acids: CASSRPTGAVTDTQYF. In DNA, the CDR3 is TGTGCCAGCAGCCGCCCTACAGGGGCCGTCACAGATACGCAGTATTTT.

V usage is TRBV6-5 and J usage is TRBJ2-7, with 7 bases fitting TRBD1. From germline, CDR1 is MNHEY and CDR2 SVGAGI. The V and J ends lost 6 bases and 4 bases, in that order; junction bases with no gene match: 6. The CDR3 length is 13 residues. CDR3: CASSQGVPYEQYF. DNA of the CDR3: TGTGCCAGCAGCCAGGGGGTTCCGTACGAGCAGTACTTC.

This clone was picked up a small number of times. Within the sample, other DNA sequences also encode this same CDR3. The CDR3 spells CASSLSSYEQYF. DNA of the CDR3: TGTGCCAGCAGTCTGAGCTCCTACGAGCAGTACTTC. The chain links TRBV28 to TRBJ2-7; D not resolved. CDR3 length: 12 amino acids. Germline V lookup: CDR1 MDHEN, CDR2 SYDVKM. V lost 5 bases and J 0 bases, leaving 5 bases between the germline ends.

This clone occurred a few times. CDR3 sequence: CASSAGGKLGYEQYF. DNA for the CDR3: TGTGCCAGCAGCGCTGGGGGCAAACTGGGCTACGAGCAGTACTTC. J is TRBJ2-7 and V is TRBV9, with TRBD1 as a possible D gene (6 bases). The CDR3 consists of 15 residues. Germline assignment: CDR1 SGDLS and CDR2 YYNGEE. Trimming removed 3 bases at V and 3 bases at J, with 16 bases between.

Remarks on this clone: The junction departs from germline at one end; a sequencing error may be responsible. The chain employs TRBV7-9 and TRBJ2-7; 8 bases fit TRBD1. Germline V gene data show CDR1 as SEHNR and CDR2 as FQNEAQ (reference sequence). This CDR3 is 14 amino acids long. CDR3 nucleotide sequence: TGTTCCAGCAGCTTAGCAGGGGGCCTCGACGAGCAGTACTTC. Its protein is CSSSLAGGLDEQYF.